This T cell receptor (beta chain) was retrieved from a study of cytomegalovirus exposure and HLA in healthy donors. 13 Jbeta primers and 60 Vbeta primers were used for the PCR. Original processing notes: In a later analysis, of 70 million to 85 million unique beta chains, some 10 million appeared in at least two donors. Using immunoSEQ multiplex PCR, the repertoire was profiled, and TCRdb retains in-frame clones only, with some absent. D and trimming were read from the DNA, whereas the V and J calls and clone size are those reported in that table. The data hold nearly 200,000 clones, with roughly four fifths observed a single time. Comments on this clone: The antigen is undetermined.

Trimming at V came to 4 bases and at J to 7 bases, leaving 7 bases not matched to a gene. CDR1 is SGDLS and CDR2 is YYNGEE in the germline V gene. The CDR3 spans 15 residues. The study, taken as a whole, reports: Confirmation in vitro established that a few CMV-associated chains were specific for CMV antigens. TCR beta V segments were, for the most part, productive about 87% or about 30% of the time in an earlier analysis.

This TCR came from a woman between 25 and 40 years old in good health and CMV-seropositive. The rearrangement uses TRBV9 and TRBJ1-4; 10 nucleotides align to TRBD1. The sequencing input was PBMCs. The chain's CDR3 is CASSQTGGEGEKLFF. For the CDR3, the DNA is TGTGCCAGCAGCCAGACAGGGGGCGAAGGTGAAAAACTGTTTTTT.